These 3 T cell receptor beta chains share one sample of origin, sequenced in a study of T-cell memory formation after mild COVID-19. One entry per CDR3 protein, called by TCRdb with MiXCR from the 5' RACE reads. The sample carries about 320,000 distinct CDR3 sequences, approximately 15% recorded once. The sequencing sample was made of PBMCs or a T cell subset sorted from them (not recorded which). The source of these receptors is a man aged 18-30 years who had mild COVID-19 (a few samples of this study predate the infection). Cell type and time point are not known.

The chain carries TRBV7-9 and TRBJ2-1; a weak D match, TRBD2 (7 bases). Trimming took 5 bases from V and 7 from J, leaving 18 bases between them. Germline V gene sequence: CDR1 SEHNR, CDR2 FQNEAQ (reference sequence). The CDR3 totals 15 residues. CDR3 coding DNA: TGTGCCAGCAGCCCCCCGGGGAGGGGGTGGAATGAGCAGTTCTTC. This encodes CASSPPGRGWNEQFF.

This clonotype was seen more than once but under ten times. This chain joins TRBV6-2 or TRBV6-3 and TRBJ1-2, with D uncertain. This CDR3 is 17 amino acids long. Germline V gene data show CDR1 as MNHEY and CDR2 as SVGEGT. Trimming stripped 2 bases from V and 0 bases from J, with 16 bases between. In DNA, the CDR3 is TGTGCCAGCAGTTACCGGACCCCCGGCTCAGCTAACTATGGCTACACCTTC. Amino acid sequence: CASSYRTPGSANYGYTF.

In its sample, this clonotype was seen many times. The chain recombines TRBV5-1 with TRBJ1-1, with 8 bases lining up with TRBD1. Trimming cost V 0 bases and J 5 bases; bases outside gene matches: 9. The CDR3 contains 16 residues. Germline V CDR1 and CDR2: SGHRS, YFSETQ. The CDR3: CASSLVGQGISTEAFF. The CDR3 nucleotides read TGCGCCAGCAGCTTGGTCGGACAGGGTATTTCGACTGAAGCTTTCTTT.